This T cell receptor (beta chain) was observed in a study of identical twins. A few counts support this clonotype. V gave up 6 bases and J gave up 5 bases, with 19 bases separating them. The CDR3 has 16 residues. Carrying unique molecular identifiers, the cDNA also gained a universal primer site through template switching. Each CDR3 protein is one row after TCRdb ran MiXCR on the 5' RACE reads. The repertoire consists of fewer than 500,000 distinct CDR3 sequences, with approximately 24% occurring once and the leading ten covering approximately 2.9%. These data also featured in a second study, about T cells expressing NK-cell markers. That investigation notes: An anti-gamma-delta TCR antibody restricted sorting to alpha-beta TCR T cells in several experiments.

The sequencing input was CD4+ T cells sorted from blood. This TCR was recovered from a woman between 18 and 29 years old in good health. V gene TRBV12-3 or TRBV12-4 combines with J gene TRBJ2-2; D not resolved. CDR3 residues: CASSRSGSQLTGELFF. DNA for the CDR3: TGTGCCAGCAGCCGATCCGGGTCGCAACTTACCGGGGAGCTGTTTTTT.